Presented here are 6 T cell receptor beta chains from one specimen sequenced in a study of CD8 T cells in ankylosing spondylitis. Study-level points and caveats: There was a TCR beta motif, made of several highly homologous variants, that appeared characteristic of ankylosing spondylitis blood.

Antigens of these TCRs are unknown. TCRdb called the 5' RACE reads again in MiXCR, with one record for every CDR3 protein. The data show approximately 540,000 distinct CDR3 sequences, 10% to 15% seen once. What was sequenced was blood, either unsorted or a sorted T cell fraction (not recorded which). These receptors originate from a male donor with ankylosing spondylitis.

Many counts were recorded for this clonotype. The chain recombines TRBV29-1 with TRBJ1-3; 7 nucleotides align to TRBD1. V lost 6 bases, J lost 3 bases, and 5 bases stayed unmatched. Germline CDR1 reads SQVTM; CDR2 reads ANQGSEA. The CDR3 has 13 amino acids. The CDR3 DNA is TGCAGCGTAGATACAGGGGTTGGAAACACCATATATTTT. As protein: CSVDTGVGNTIYF.

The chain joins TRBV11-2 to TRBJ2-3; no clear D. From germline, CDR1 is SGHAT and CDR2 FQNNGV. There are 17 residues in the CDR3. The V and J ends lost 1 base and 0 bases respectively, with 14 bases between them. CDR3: CASSLGNGWVSTDTQYF. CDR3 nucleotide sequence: TGTGCCAGCAGCTTAGGAAACGGATGGGTTAGCACAGATACGCAGTATTTT.

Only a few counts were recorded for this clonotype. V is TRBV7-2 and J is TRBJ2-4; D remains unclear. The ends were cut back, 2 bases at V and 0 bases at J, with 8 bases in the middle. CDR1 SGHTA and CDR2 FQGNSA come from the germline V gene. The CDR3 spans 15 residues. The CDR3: CASSLHPIAKNIQYF. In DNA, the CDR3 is TGTGCCAGCAGCTTACACCCCATAGCCAAAAACATTCAGTACTTC.

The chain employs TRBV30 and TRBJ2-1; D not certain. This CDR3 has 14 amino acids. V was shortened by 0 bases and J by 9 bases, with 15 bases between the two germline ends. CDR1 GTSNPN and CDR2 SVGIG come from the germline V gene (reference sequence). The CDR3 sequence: CAWSVPISSAEQFF. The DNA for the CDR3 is TGTGCCTGGAGTGTACCTATTTCGTCAGCTGAGCAGTTCTTC. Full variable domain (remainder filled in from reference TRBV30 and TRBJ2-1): SQTIHQWPATLVQPVGSPLSLECTVEGTSNPNLYWYRQAAGRGLQLLFYSVGIGQISSEVPQNLSASRPQDRQFILSSKKLLLSDSGFYLCAWSVPISSAEQFFGPGTRLTVL.

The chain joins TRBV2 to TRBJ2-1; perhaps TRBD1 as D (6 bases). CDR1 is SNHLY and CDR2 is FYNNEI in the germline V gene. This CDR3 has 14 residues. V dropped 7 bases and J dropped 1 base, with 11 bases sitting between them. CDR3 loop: CASTRDISYNEQFF. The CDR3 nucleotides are TGTGCCAGCACTAGGGACATTTCCTACAATGAGCAGTTCTTC.

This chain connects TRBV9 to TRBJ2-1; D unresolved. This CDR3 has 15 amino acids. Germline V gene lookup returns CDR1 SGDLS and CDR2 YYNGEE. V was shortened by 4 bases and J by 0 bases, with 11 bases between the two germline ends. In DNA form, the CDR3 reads TGTGCCAGCAGCCTGCTAGAGGTCTCCTACAATGAGCAGTTCTTC. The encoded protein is CASSLLEVSYNEQFF.